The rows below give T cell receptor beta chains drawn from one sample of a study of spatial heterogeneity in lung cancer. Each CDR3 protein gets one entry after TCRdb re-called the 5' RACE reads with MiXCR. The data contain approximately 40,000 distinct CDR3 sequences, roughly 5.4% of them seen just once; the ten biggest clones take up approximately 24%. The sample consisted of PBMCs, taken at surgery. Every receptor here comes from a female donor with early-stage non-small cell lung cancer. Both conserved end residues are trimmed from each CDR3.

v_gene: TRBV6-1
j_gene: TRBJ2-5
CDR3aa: ASSEDYSETQY

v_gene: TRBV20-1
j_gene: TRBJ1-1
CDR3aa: SALQTGETEAF

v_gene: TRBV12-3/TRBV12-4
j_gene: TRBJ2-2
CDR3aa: ASSIDPPGV

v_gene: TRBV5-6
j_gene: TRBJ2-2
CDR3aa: ASSLYTGELF

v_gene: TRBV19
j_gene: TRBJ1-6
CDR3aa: ASTSSSGNSPLH

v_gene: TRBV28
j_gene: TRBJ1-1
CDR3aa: ASARTGRSTEAF

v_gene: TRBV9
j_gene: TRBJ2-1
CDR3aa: ASSVSPTGPYNEQF

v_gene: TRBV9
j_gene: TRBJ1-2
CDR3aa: ASSAFSGTGEGYT

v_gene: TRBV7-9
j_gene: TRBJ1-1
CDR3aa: ASSSPDRDRTEAF

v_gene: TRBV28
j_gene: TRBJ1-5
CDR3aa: ASSLGGPYSNQPQH

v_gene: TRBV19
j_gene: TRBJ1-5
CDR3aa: ASSIPGTGGNPQH

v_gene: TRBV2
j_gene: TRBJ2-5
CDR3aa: ASIPVGSPQY

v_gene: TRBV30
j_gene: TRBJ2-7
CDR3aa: AWSHSGWRPKPDSYEQY

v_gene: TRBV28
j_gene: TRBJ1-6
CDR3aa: ASGTGAFPPLH

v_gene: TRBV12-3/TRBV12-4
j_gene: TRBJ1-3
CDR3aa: ASNGDRDAGNTIY

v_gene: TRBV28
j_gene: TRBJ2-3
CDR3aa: ASSPDYTDTQY